These T cell receptor beta chains were read from a single sample in a study of cytomegalovirus exposure and HLA in healthy donors. Sequencing used immunoSEQ multiplex PCR; TCRdb keeps in-frame clones, though not all of them. Of approximately 160,000 clones listed, around 68% are singletons. Sequenced input: PBMCs. The receptors here all came from a woman between 40 and 50 years old in good health and CMV-seropositive. Each CDR3 is given with its conserved first and last residue. The D gene is left open where the match is weak. Only some rows state a clone size, as once, few, many or a class for expanded clones.

d_call	j_call	clone_size	v_call	cdr3_nt	cdr3_aa
NA	TRBJ2-2	NA	TRBV6-5	TGTGCCAGCTCCCCCCCCAGGGTAACGCCTGGGGAGCTGTTTTTT	CASSPPRVTPGELFF
TRBD2	TRBJ2-5	NA	TRBV4-3	TGCGCCAGCAGCCCATCCGGGGGGAGCAACCAAGAGACCCAGTACTTC	CASSPSGGSNQETQYF
NA	TRBJ2-1	few	TRBV6-5	TGTGCCAGCAGAATAAGGGGGTCGCAAGAGCAGTTCTTC	CASRIRGSQEQFF
NA	TRBJ2-3	once	TRBV7-2	TGTGCCAGCAGCTTAGCCTACCTCACAGATACGCAGTATTTT	CASSLAYLTDTQYF
TRBD1	TRBJ1-2	NA	TRBV6-5	TGTGCCAGCAGTCTTCGACAGGGCGGCTATGGCTACACCTTC	CASSLRQGGYGYTF
TRBD2	TRBJ2-3	few	TRBV18	TGTGCCAGCTCACCACCGGCGCGGGGGACAGATACGCAGTATTTT	CASSPPARGTDTQYF
NA	TRBJ2-1	once	TRBV5-4	TGTGCCAGCAGCGAACGGGGTAGGAATGAGCAGTTCTTC	CASSERGRNEQFF
NA	TRBJ1-5	NA	TRBV6-5	TGTGCCAGCAGTTACTCGGCCCTGAATCAGCCCCAGCATTTT	CASSYSALNQPQHF
NA	TRBJ1-1	NA	TRBV6-1	TGTGCCAGCGCCCCAGGGAGCGGGATGAACACTGAAGCTTTCTTT	CASAPGSGMNTEAFF
TRBD1	TRBJ1-4	few	TRBV29-1	TGCAGCGTTCGCAGGGGGCAGAATGAAAAACTGTTTTTT	CSVRRGQNEKLFF
TRBD2	TRBJ2-7	NA	TRBV27	TGCGCCAGCAGTTTTGGGACTAGCGCCTACGAGCAGTACTTC	CASSFGTSAYEQYF
NA	TRBJ2-5	few	TRBV28	TGTGCCAGCAGTTTGCGGCCGCCCGGGGCCCAGTACTTC	CASSLRPPGAQYF
NA	TRBJ1-5	few	TRBV6-5	TGTGCCAGCAGTGTGGACAGCCAAAATCAGCCCCAGCATTTT	CASSVDSQNQPQHF
TRBD2	TRBJ2-3	NA	TRBV4-3	TGCGCCAGCAGCCAAGTGAGCAGCGGGAGTACAGATACGCAGTATTTT	CASSQVSSGSTDTQYF
TRBD2	TRBJ2-7	few	TRBV5-1	TGCGCCAGCAGCTTGGGCGGGAGCGGGAGTTCCTACGAGCAGTACTTC	CASSLGGSGSSYEQYF
TRBD1	TRBJ1-5	NA	TRBV19	TGTGCCAGTAGTGCAGAACAGGGGGTTGGCAATCAGCCCCAGCATTTT	CASSAEQGVGNQPQHF
TRBD1	TRBJ2-7	few	TRBV14	TGTGCCAGCAGCCAATCACTAGGACAGGGGCGGTACGAGCAGTACTTC	CASSQSLGQGRYEQYF
TRBD2	TRBJ2-1	NA	TRBV28	TGTGCCAGCAGTCTAGCGGGAGTAGGGGTGGCGCAGTTCTTC	CASSLAGVGVAQFF
NA	TRBJ2-7	NA	TRBV7-7	TGTGCTAGCTCGAACAGGGACTACGAGCAGTACTTC	CASSNRDYEQYF
TRBD2	TRBJ2-7	NA	TRBV29-1	TGCAGCGTTGAATGGGGGGGTTTTGAGTACTTC	CSVEWGGFEYF
TRBD2	TRBJ2-3	NA	TRBV5-5	TGTGCCAGCAGCCCGCGACTAGCCGGGGCAGATACGCAGTATTTT	CASSPRLAGADTQYF
TRBD1	TRBJ1-5	few	TRBV7-9	TGTGCCAGCAGCTATGGACAGGGGAATCAGCCCCAGCATTTT	CASSYGQGNQPQHF
NA	TRBJ2-3	NA	TRBV7-7	TGTGCTAGCAGCTTAAGCACAGTTCACACAGATACGCAGTATTTT	CASSLSTVHTDTQYF
NA	TRBJ2-1	few	TRBV4-2	TGTGCCAGCAGCCAGTCCTGGACCCGGGGTGAGCAGTTCTTC	CASSQSWTRGEQFF
NA	TRBJ1-1	NA	TRBV6-5	TGTGCCAGCAGTTACGGGAGGGGAGTGAACACTGAAGCTTTCTTT	CASSYGRGVNTEAFF
NA	TRBJ1-1	NA	TRBV6-5	TGTGCCAGCAGTTACTCGATGACGCAGACCGGGGCTTTCTTT	CASSYSMTQTGAFF
TRBD2	TRBJ2-5	NA	TRBV27	TGTGCCAGCAGACTAGCGGGGGGGCCTTTGGAGACCCAGTACTTC	CASRLAGGPLETQYF
NA	TRBJ1-1	NA	TRBV6-6	TGTGCCAGCAGTTCGGTGACTGAAGCTTTCTTT	CASSSVTEAFF
NA	TRBJ2-7	NA	TRBV9	TGTGCCAGCAGCGTAGGCGGTAGCGGATCCTCCTACGAGCAGTACTTC	CASSVGGSGSSYEQYF
TRBD1	TRBJ2-4	NA	TRBV19	TGTGCCAGTACCAGGACAGGGGAAGGAGGAAACATTCAGTACTTC	CASTRTGEGGNIQYF
NA	TRBJ2-3	NA	TRBV6-5	TGTGCCAGCAGTTACGCAGGTGTTAGGTCAGATACGCAGTATTTT	CASSYAGVRSDTQYF
NA	TRBJ1-6	NA	TRBV18	TGTGCCAGCTCCGCAGATGATTCACCCCTCAACTTT	CASSADDSPLNF
NA	TRBJ2-3	once	TRBV19	TGTGCCAGTAGTAGACCAGGGGTTAGCACAGATACGCAGTATTTT	CASSRPGVSTDTQYF
TRBD2	TRBJ2-7	NA	TRBV7-9	TGTGCCAGCAGCTGGGGACTAGCGGGAGCCCCCCCCTACGAGCAGTACTTC	CASSWGLAGAPPYEQYF
TRBD1	TRBJ2-1	NA	TRBV5-8	TGTGCCAGCAGCTTCGACAGGGACAATGAGCAGTTCTTC	CASSFDRDNEQFF
TRBD2	TRBJ2-1	NA	TRBV5-1	TGCGCCAGCAGCACTGGACTAGCGGGGACTTGCCAACGGTTCTTC	CASSTGLAGTCQRFF
NA	TRBJ2-2	NA	TRBV7-2	TGTGCCAGCAGCACCCTACAGGGAACCGGGGAGCTGTTTTTT	CASSTLQGTGELFF
TRBD2	TRBJ2-7	NA	TRBV6-5	TGTGCCAGCAGCCGTGGACTAGCGGGAGCCTACGAGCAGTACTTC	CASSRGLAGAYEQYF
TRBD2	TRBJ2-1	few	TRBV4-3	TGCGCCAGCAGCCAAACTAGCGCACCCTACAATGAGCAGTTCTTC	CASSQTSAPYNEQFF
TRBD2	TRBJ2-2	NA	TRBV28	TGTGCCAGCAGTCGACTAGCGGGAGGGCCCGGGGAGCTGTTTTTT	CASSRLAGGPGELFF
TRBD2	TRBJ2-1	NA	TRBV10-3	TGTGCCATCAGTGAAGCGGGAAGCCACAATGAGCAGTTCTTC	CAISEAGSHNEQFF
TRBD2	TRBJ2-3	NA	TRBV15	TGTGCCACCAGCAGAGGCTATAGCGGGAGGGAGGGGACAGATACGCAGTATTTT	CATSRGYSGREGTDTQYF
NA	TRBJ1-4	NA	TRBV6-1	TGTGCCAGCAGTGAGTCGGCAACTAATGAAAAACTGTTTTTT	CASSESATNEKLFF
TRBD1	TRBJ1-6	NA	TRBV7-2	TGTGCCAGCAGCCGGACAGGGTCGGATTCACCCCTCCACTTT	CASSRTGSDSPLHF
TRBD1	TRBJ1-2	NA	TRBV5-6	TGTGCCAGCAGCCCGGGGACAGGTTCGGGATATGGCTACACCTTC	CASSPGTGSGYGYTF
NA	TRBJ1-1	NA	TRBV5-1	TGCGCCAGCAGCTTCTTGGGCGGGGGGAACACTGAAGCTTTCTTT	CASSFLGGGNTEAFF
NA	TRBJ1-1	NA	TRBV6-5	TGTGCCAGCATCAAAGACTCTGGTGAAGCTTTCTTT	CASIKDSGEAFF
NA	TRBJ2-7	few	TRBV27	TGTGCCAGCAGTTTAGGGCAGGAATTCGAGCAGTACTTC	CASSLGQEFEQYF
TRBD2	TRBJ2-5	NA	TRBV6-5	TGTGCCAGCAGGAGGGCTAGCGGGGGCGAGACCCAGTACTTC	CASRRASGGETQYF
NA	TRBJ2-3	few	TRBV28	TGTGCCAGCAGCGGCGGTGACACAGATACGCAGTATTTT	CASSGGDTDTQYF
NA	TRBJ2-5	NA	TRBV5-1	TGCGCCAGCAGCTTGGCCAGCGATCAAGAGACCCAGTACTTC	CASSLASDQETQYF
NA	TRBJ1-1	NA	TRBV18	TGTGCCAGCTCACCTACGACAGGCACGAACACTGAAGCTTTCTTT	CASSPTTGTNTEAFF
TRBD1	TRBJ2-7	NA	TRBV5-1	TGCGCCAGCAGCTTGGGGACAGGGGAGCTCGAGCAGTACTTC	CASSLGTGELEQYF
TRBD2	TRBJ2-2	NA	TRBV7-7	TGTGCTAGCAGCTTAGTCCCGGGACTAAACACCGGGGAGCTGTTTTTT	CASSLVPGLNTGELFF
TRBD2	TRBJ2-7	NA	TRBV5-1	TGCGCCAGCAGCACTATAGGACTAGCGGGGGCGGGTGAGCAGTACTTC	CASSTIGLAGAGEQYF
TRBD2	TRBJ2-7	NA	TRBV28	TGTGCCAGCACCGCGGGGTCTGCGGGGGGGCGGTTTGGGTACGAGCAGTACTTC	CASTAGSAGGRFGYEQYF
TRBD1	TRBJ1-5	NA	TRBV5-8	TGTGCCAGCAGACAACGGGACAGGGGGCTTCAGCCCCAGCATTTT	CASRQRDRGLQPQHF
TRBD1	TRBJ1-1	NA	TRBV28	TGTGCCAGCAGAATCCCGGGACAGGGGAAACGGGCTGAAGCTTTCTTT	CASRIPGQGKRAEAFF
TRBD2	TRBJ2-1	NA	TRBV6-5	TGTGCCAGCAGTTACTCTCGGCTAGCGGGCTCCAATGAGCAGTTCTTC	CASSYSRLAGSNEQFF
NA	TRBJ2-3	few	TRBV18	TGTGCCAGCTCACCTTCTGGTCAGGGTTTAGATACGCAGTATTTT	CASSPSGQGLDTQYF